These 22 T cell receptor beta chains were all obtained from the same sample, sequenced in a study of somatic mutations in cytotoxic T cells in rheumatoid arthritis. Clones were sequenced by immunoSEQ multiplex PCR, and TCRdb holds only the in-frame ones, with some missing. The sample lists under 20,000 clones; 85% were seen once. Sequencing used CD8+ T cells sorted from blood. The receptors come from a woman aged 40-49 years with rheumatoid arthritis.

The chain has TRBV7-9 and TRBJ2-7, with D maybe TRBD2 (6 bases). Germline lookup yields CDR1 SEHNR and CDR2 FQNEAQ (reference sequence). CDR3 length equals 12 residues. The V end was cut by 5 bases, the J end by 2 bases, with 7 bases between. CDR3 DNA: TGTGCCAGCAGCGCGGGGACCTACGAGCAGTACTTC. Translation gives CASSAGTYEQYF.

This clone is medium-sized. The chain links TRBV10-3 to TRBJ1-5; 8 bases line up with TRBD1. CDR1 ENHRY and CDR2 SYGVKD come from the germline V gene. The CDR3 totals 12 residues. With V trimmed by 10 bases and J by 7 bases, 6 bases remained unmatched. The CDR3 spells CATGQGSQPQHF. In nucleotides, the CDR3 is TGTGCCACTGGACAGGGCAGCCAGCCCCAGCATTTT.

The chain joins TRBV10-3 to TRBJ1-1, with D tentatively TRBD1 (6 bases). There are 14 residues in the CDR3. The ends were cut back, 7 bases at V and 6 bases at J, with 18 bases in the middle. From germline, CDR1 is ENHRY and CDR2 SYGVKD. The DNA of the CDR3 is TGTGCCATCACCTTGGGACAAGGGCGGGCTGAAGCTTTCTTT. This encodes CAITLGQGRAEAFF.

This clone was observed a few times. The rearrangement links TRBV19 to TRBJ2-7; D is uncertain. Trimming took off 1 base at V and 0 bases at J, with 13 bases between the two ends. The V gene's germline CDR1 is LNHDA and CDR2 SQIVND (reference sequence). The CDR3 has 16 amino acids. CDR3: CASSIGYGRSSYEQYF. In nucleotides, the CDR3 is TGTGCCAGTAGTATAGGATATGGCCGGAGCTCCTACGAGCAGTACTTC.

This chain joins TRBV27 and TRBJ1-5; 7 bases map to TRBD1. Germline values: CDR1 MNHEY, CDR2 SMNVEV (reference sequence). The CDR3 has 14 amino acids. V was clipped by 7 bases and J by 1 base; unmatched bases: 4. DNA of the CDR3: TGTGCCAGCACCCAACAGGGGAGCAATCAGCCCCAGCATTTT. Its translation is CASTQQGSNQPQHF.

V usage is TRBV19 and J usage is TRBJ1-5, with 7 positions matching TRBD1. V shed 2 bases, J shed 2 bases, and the junction held 6 bases outside the gene matches. In germline, CDR1 is LNHDA, CDR2 SQIVND (reference sequence). The CDR3 loop spans 16 amino acids. Written as DNA, the CDR3 is TGTGCCAGTAGTATATTGAGGGGGCGCGGCAATCAGCCCCAGCATTTT. Its protein product is CASSILRGRGNQPQHF.

The chain carries TRBV4-1 and TRBJ1-3; D might be TRBD1 (6 bases). CDR1 and CDR2 (germline): MGHRA, YSYEKL. CDR3 length equals 15 residues. V lost 6 bases and J 0 bases, leaving 12 bases between the germline ends. The DNA of the CDR3 is TGCGCCAGCAGTGCAACAGGGAGCTCTGGAAACACCATATATTTT. Amino acids: CASSATGSSGNTIYF.

The chain combines TRBV5-1 with TRBJ2-5, with 9 bases that match TRBD1. The V gene end was trimmed by 2 bases and the J gene end by 11 bases; junction bases not matched to a gene: 16. Germline CDR1 reads SGHRS; CDR2 reads YFSETQ. This CDR3 comprises 16 residues. CDR3: CASSFIQGASTREQYF. In DNA, the CDR3 is TGCGCCAGCAGCTTTATACAGGGGGCTTCCACGAGGGAGCAGTACTTC.

CDR3 sequence reads: CAWSPSGREVSEQYF. The CDR3 DNA sequence: TGTGCCTGGAGTCCTTCGGGCAGGGAAGTCTCCGAGCAGTACTTC. The V call is TRBV30, the J call TRBJ2-7, with D perhaps matching TRBD1 (5 bases). The CDR3 has 15 residues. Trimming stripped 2 bases from V and 6 bases from J, with 20 bases between. Germline V gene sequence: CDR1 GTSNPN, CDR2 SVGIG (reference sequence).

J is TRBJ1-6 and V is TRBV15; the match to TRBD1 covers 8 bases. J was trimmed by 8 bases and V by 4 bases; bases with no gene match: 4. Per the germline V gene, CDR1 is LNHNV and CDR2 is YYDKDF (reference sequence). The CDR3 totals 14 residues. The CDR3 region has the DNA TGTGCCACCAGCATGACAGGGGCTGATTCACCCCTCCACTTT. Its translation: CATSMTGADSPLHF. The entire variable domain, with the rest obtained from reference TRBV15 and TRBJ1-6, is as follows: DAMVIQNPRYQVTQFGKPVTLSCSQTLNHNVMYWYQQKSSQAPKLLFHYYDKDFNNEADTPDNFQSRRPNTSFCFLDIRSPGLGDTAMYLCATSMTGADSPLHFGNGTRLTVT.

The chain combines TRBV27 with TRBJ1-2; TRBD1 aligns across 8 bases. Germline V gene lookup returns CDR1 MNHEY and CDR2 SMNVEV (reference sequence). The junction had 5 bases not matched to a gene; V was cut back by 5 bases and J by 0 bases. The CDR3 has 15 residues. CDR3 in amino acids: CASSPQGAPNYGYTF. DNA of the CDR3: TGTGCCAGCAGTCCTCAGGGGGCTCCTAACTATGGCTACACCTTC.

This clone was seen a few times. The V gene is TRBV9, the J gene TRBJ2-1; D remains unclear. CDR1 SGDLS and CDR2 YYNGEE come from the germline V gene. Trimming took 7 bases from V and 3 from J, leaving 17 bases between them. This CDR3 is built from 15 residues. The CDR3 DNA sequence: TGTGCCAGCGCCGTTACGGGTGGAAACTACAATGAGCAGTTCTTC. Translation gives CASAVTGGNYNEQFF.

The chain links TRBV4-1 to TRBJ1-2; TRBD1 might be the D (5 bases). CDR1 and CDR2 (germline): MGHRA, YSYEKL. The CDR3 is made up of 15 amino acids. V was shortened by 0 bases and J by 4 bases, with 12 bases between the two germline ends. The CDR3 loop is CASSQDNGGGYGYTF. The CDR3 region has the DNA TGCGCCAGCAGCCAAGATAATGGGGGGGGCTATGGCTACACCTTC.

The rearrangement joins TRBV2 to TRBJ1-1; D remains ambiguous. Germline V lookup: CDR1 SNHLY, CDR2 FYNNEI. The V gene lost 9 bases and the J gene lost 0 bases, with 32 bases spanning the gap. The CDR3 sequence is 20 residues long. CDR3 amino acids: CARRILSPEGNLGMNTEAFF. CDR3 nucleotides: TGTGCCAGGAGGATTTTGAGCCCAGAGGGTAATTTGGGGATGAACACTGAAGCTTTCTTT.

The rearrangement uses TRBV2 and TRBJ1-1; 8 bases map to TRBD1. The CDR3 sequence is 13 residues long. The J segment lost 8 bases and the V segment lost 10 bases, leaving 12 bases of the junction unmatched. Germline V gene lookup returns CDR1 SNHLY and CDR2 FYNNEI. CDR3 residues: CAINGETGAEAFF. CDR3 coding DNA: TGTGCCATAAACGGAGAGACAGGGGCAGAAGCTTTCTTT.

The V call is TRBV7-2, the J call TRBJ2-3; 7 bases are a match to TRBD1. The CDR3 sequence is 17 residues long. Per the germline V gene, CDR1 is SGHTA and CDR2 is FQGNSA. V lost 11 bases and J lost 2; bases outside the gene matches: 19. CDR3 sequence: CAPSWESPTGNTDTQYF. CDR3 nucleotides: TGTGCCCCCAGCTGGGAAAGCCCGACAGGGAACACAGATACGCAGTATTTT. Combining the CDR3 with reference TRBV7-2 and TRBJ2-3 gives the whole variable domain GAGVSQSPSNKVTEKGKDVELRCDPISGHTALYWYRQSLGQGLEFLIYFQGNSAPDKSGLPSDRFSAERTGGSVSTLTIQRTQQEDSAVYLCAPSWESPTGNTDTQYFGPGTRLTVL.

V usage is TRBV27 and J usage is TRBJ1-5; D possibly corresponds to TRBD1 (6 bases). CDR1 and CDR2 (germline): MNHEY, SMNVEV (reference sequence). Trimming cost V 2 bases and J 7 bases, with 12 bases left between them. This CDR3 spans 14 amino acids. CDR3 loop: CASSLNRASQPQHF. CDR3 sequence (DNA): TGTGCCAGCAGTTTAAACAGGGCGTCCCAGCCCCAGCATTTT.

The rearrangement links TRBV7-2 to TRBJ1-5; 11 nucleotides line up with TRBD1. This CDR3 comprises 15 residues. The trim removed 1 base at V and 6 bases at J, leaving 2 bases unmatched. CDR1 and CDR2 from the germline V gene are SGHTA and FQGNSA. The CDR3 region is CASSLGGTGGQPQHF. The DNA of the CDR3 is TGTGCCAGCAGCTTAGGGGGGACAGGGGGTCAGCCCCAGCATTTT.

The chain combines TRBV7-8 with TRBJ1-1; no clear D gene. Germline CDR1 reads SGHVS; CDR2 reads FQNEAQ. V gave up 5 bases and J gave up 6 bases, with 10 bases separating them. The CDR3 spans 12 residues. The CDR3 spells CASSPGLAEAFF. In DNA form, the CDR3 reads TGTGCCAGCAGCCCCGGTTTGGCTGAAGCTTTCTTT.

The chain carries TRBV11-2 and TRBJ2-3; 7 bases are shared with TRBD2. The CDR3 contains 12 residues. Germline V gene data show CDR1 as SGHAT and CDR2 as FQNNGV. V gave up 4 bases and J gave up 6 bases; unmatched junction bases: 1. CDR3 in amino acids: CASSWGGDTQYF. As DNA, the CDR3 is TGTGCCAGCAGCTGGGGGGGGGATACGCAGTATTTT.

The chain combines TRBV25-1 with TRBJ2-2; D ambiguous. The CDR3 is 13 amino acids. The V end lost 4 bases, the J end lost 5 bases, and 8 bases lay between the germline ends. Looked up from germline, CDR1 is MGHDK and CDR2 is SYGVNS. CDR3 protein: CASSATVTGELFF. The CDR3 nucleotides are TGTGCCAGCAGTGCAACAGTTACCGGGGAGCTGTTTTTT.

This chain joins TRBV5-1 and TRBJ2-4, with a possible D match to TRBD2 (5 bases). Between the trimmed V and J ends, which lost 4 bases and 4 bases, there was a span of 18 bases. CDR1 is SGHRS and CDR2 is YFSETQ in the germline V gene. The CDR3 spans 16 residues. The CDR3 spells CASSPSLGGEKNIQYF. As DNA, the CDR3 is TGCGCCAGCAGCCCCAGCCTGGGTGGGGAGAAAAACATTCAGTACTTC. Based on the CDR3 plus reference TRBV5-1 and TRBJ2-4, the full variable domain is KAGVTQTPRYLIKTRGQQVTLSCSPISGHRSVSWYQQTPGQGLQFLFEYFSETQRNKGNFPGRFSGRQFSNSRSEMNVSTLELGDSALYLCASSPSLGGEKNIQYFGAGTRLSVL.